This paragraph reports one T cell receptor (beta chain). A read error may be the cause here, since a much bigger clone is one base away. TCRdb itself ran the 5' RACE reads through MiXCR, one entry per CDR3 protein. The sample has some 280,000 distinct CDR3 sequences; around 16% are singletons. The sample belongs to a study of T-cell memory formation after mild COVID-19. Trimming stripped 2 bases from V and 5 bases from J, with 18 bases between. CDR1 and CDR2 from the germline V gene are SGHTA and FQGNSA. The CDR3 totals 16 residues. The source material was PBMCs or a T cell subset sorted from them (not recorded which). J is TRBJ2-5 and V is TRBV7-2; a possible D gene is TRBD2 (6 bases). The receptor was isolated from a man younger than 35 who had mild COVID-19 (a few samples of this study predate the infection). Cell type and time point are not known. The CDR3 DNA is TGTGCCAGCAGCTTACTGGGCAGACTAGGCTCCGAGACCCAGTACTTC. This translates into CASSLLGRLGSETQYF.